Listed here is a single TCR beta chain. TCRdb's copy holds only in-frame clones and misses some; the assay was immunoSEQ multiplex PCR. Of about 220,000 clones listed, roughly 80% are singletons. The V end was cut by 1 base, the J end by 3 bases, with 10 bases between. The CDR3 runs to 14 residues. The germline V gene encodes CDR1 LGHDT and CDR2 YNNKEL (reference sequence). This specimen belongs to a study of blood T cell repertoires in COVID-19. Across the study: Sources were T cells, B-cell-depleted T cells, or PBMCs; the material itself was cDNA or gDNA.

The rearrangement links TRBV3-1 (or the pseudogene TRBV3-2) to TRBJ2-7, with D possibly being TRBD1 (5 bases). The receptor was derived from a woman aged 25 to 39 who had recovered from COVID-19. The sample comprised peripheral blood. In DNA form, the CDR3 reads TGTGCCAGCAGCCAAGGCAGGGTGGTCTACGAGCAGTACTTC. Its protein product is CASSQGRVVYEQYF.